This passage covers 26 T cell receptor beta chains from one sample sequenced in a study of OX40 agonist ivuxolimab in advanced cancers. The protocol was immunoSEQ multiplex PCR, while the TCRdb copy is restricted to in-frame clones and leaves out a portion. This table has 70,000 to 85,000 clones, approximately 86% appearing once. Sample: CD4+ or CD8+ T cells sorted from blood, taken in a trial of the OX40 agonist ivuxolimab. All receptors derive from an adult with an advanced solid tumor such as melanoma, head and neck, liver or kidney cancer.

The CDR3 DNA reads TGTGCCAGCAGCCCCCAGACAGGGGGAGAAGCTTTCTTT. Amino acid sequence: CASSPQTGGEAFF. The chain has TRBV7-2 and TRBJ1-1; TRBD1 matches 9 bases. CDR3 length: 13 residues. Germline assignment: CDR1 SGHTA and CDR2 FQGNSA. Trimming removed 5 bases from V and 8 bases from J; junction bases left unmatched: 6.

The chain combines TRBV5-1 with TRBJ2-1; TRBD2 aligns across 7 bases. Germline CDR1 reads SGHRS; CDR2 reads YFSETQ. J was trimmed by 4 bases and V by 3 bases; bases with no gene match: 7. The CDR3 extends over 15 amino acids. CDR3 amino acids: CASSWGGWNYNEQFF. The CDR3, as DNA: TGCGCCAGCAGCTGGGGGGGGTGGAATTACAATGAGCAGTTCTTC.

The V call is TRBV6-5, the J call TRBJ2-7; maybe TRBD1 (5 bases). From germline, CDR1 is MNHEY and CDR2 SVGAGI. The CDR3 sequence is 14 residues long. Trimming took off 5 bases at V and 2 bases at J, with 13 bases between the two ends. The CDR3 sequence: CASSVTQGPYEQYF. CDR3 sequence (DNA): TGTGCCAGCAGTGTTACCCAGGGCCCCTACGAGCAGTACTTC.

The chain uses TRBV28 and TRBJ1-5; D uncertain. This CDR3 comprises 14 residues. Between the trimmed V and J ends, which lost 1 base and 8 bases, there was a span of 12 bases. Germline CDR1 MDHEN, CDR2 SYDVKM. The CDR3 spells CASSLFKGGKPQHF. In DNA form, the CDR3 reads TGTGCCAGCAGTTTATTTAAGGGAGGCAAGCCCCAGCATTTT. Based on the CDR3 plus reference TRBV28 and TRBJ1-5, the full variable domain is DVKVTQSSRYLVKRTGEKVFLECVQDMDHENMFWYRQDPGLGLRLIYFSYDVKMKEKGDIPEGYSVSREKKERFSLILESASTNQTSMYLCASSLFKGGKPQHFGDGTRLSIL.

This sequence joins TRBV10-3 and TRBJ2-5; 8 nucleotides match TRBD2. This CDR3 contains 13 residues. Germline CDR1 is ENHRY and CDR2 is SYGVKD. With 8 bases clipped from V and 5 bases from J, the junction kept 7 bases outside the gene matches. The CDR3 spells CAIGASGQETQYF. DNA of the CDR3: TGTGCCATCGGGGCTAGCGGGCAGGAGACCCAGTACTTC.

J is TRBJ2-2 and V is TRBV4-1; 10 bases align to TRBD2. CDR3 length: 17 residues. Germline-derived CDR1 and CDR2 are MGHRA and YSYEKL. V shed 3 bases and J 3 bases; nucleotides not matched to a gene: 7. The CDR3 loop is CASSQGELAGYTGELFF. The CDR3 DNA reads as TGCGCCAGCAGCCAGGGGGAACTAGCGGGGTACACCGGGGAGCTGTTTTTT.

The chain links TRBV6-1 to TRBJ1-1; D might be TRBD1 (5 bases). CDR1 and CDR2 from the germline V gene are MNHNS and SASEGT. The CDR3 contains 14 residues. Trimming left V 6 bases short and J 3 bases short, with 14 bases between. This CDR3 is CASRGDRGDTEAFF. The CDR3 nucleotides are TGTGCCAGCAGAGGGGACCGGGGGGACACTGAAGCTTTCTTT.

This rearrangement joins TRBV7-2 to TRBJ2-4; 7 bases fit TRBD1. After removal of 10 bases from V and 8 bases from J, the junction contained 5 bases not matched to a gene. The CDR3 covers 11 residues. Germline values: CDR1 SGHTA, CDR2 FQGNSA. The CDR3: CATRTGDIQYF. CDR3 in DNA: TGTGCCACCAGAACAGGGGACATTCAGTACTTC.

The chain combines TRBV6-6 with TRBJ1-1; D is perhaps TRBD1 (6 bases). CDR1 and CDR2 (germline): MNHNY, SVGAGI (reference sequence). The CDR3 contains 14 residues. V lost 1 base, J lost 6 bases, and 12 bases lay in between. In DNA form, the CDR3 reads TGTGCCAGCAGTTACTACGCAGGGGTGGCTGAAGCTTTCTTT. Its translation is CASSYYAGVAEAFF.

The rearrangement uses TRBV5-1 and TRBJ1-3, with D tentatively TRBD1 (5 bases). Trimming shortened V by 1 base and J by 4 bases, and 15 bases separated the two germline ends. CDR3 length equals 16 residues. Germline V gene data show CDR1 as SGHRS and CDR2 as YFSETQ. Here the CDR3 reads CASSLQGQQVGNTIYF. Written as DNA, the CDR3 is TGCGCCAGCAGCTTGCAAGGACAACAGGTGGGAAACACCATATATTTT. Drawing the rest from reference TRBV5-1 and TRBJ1-3, the complete variable domain is KAGVTQTPRYLIKTRGQQVTLSCSPISGHRSVSWYQQTPGQGLQFLFEYFSETQRNKGNFPGRFSGRQFSNSRSEMNVSTLELGDSALYLCASSLQGQQVGNTIYFGEGSWLTVV.

The genes are TRBV28 and TRBJ1-4, with D hard to call. The CDR3 loop spans 15 amino acids. Germline assignment: CDR1 MDHEN and CDR2 SYDVKM. V lost 3 bases and J 4 bases, leaving 12 bases between the germline ends. This CDR3 is CASSFIGRSNEKLFF. The CDR3 nucleotides are TGTGCCAGCAGTTTTATCGGACGGAGTAATGAAAAACTGTTTTTT.

This chain connects TRBV19 to TRBJ2-7; 8 nucleotides align to TRBD1. Germline lookup yields CDR1 LNHDA and CDR2 SQIVND (reference sequence). The V and J ends lost 4 bases and 5 bases, in that order; junction bases with no gene match: 10. This CDR3 is built from 15 residues. The CDR3: CASSSPGTGRDEQYF. In DNA, the CDR3 is TGTGCCAGTAGTAGCCCCGGGACAGGTCGGGACGAGCAGTACTTC. Filled out from reference TRBV19 and TRBJ2-7, the complete variable domain reads DGGITQSPKYLFRKEGQNVTLSCEQNLNHDAMYWYRQDPGQGLRLIYYSQIVNDFQKGDIAEGYSVSREKKESFPLTVTSAQKNPTAFYLCASSSPGTGRDEQYFGPGTRLTVT.

V usage is TRBV14 and J usage is TRBJ2-3; the match to TRBD1 covers 8 bases. The CDR3 totals 15 residues. The junction had 3 bases not matched to a gene; V was cut back by 3 bases and J by 1 base. Germline loops: CDR1 SGHDN, CDR2 FVKESK. CDR3 amino acids: CASSQADRGTDTQYF. The DNA of the CDR3 is TGTGCCAGCAGCCAGGCGGACAGGGGCACAGATACGCAGTATTTT.

The rearrangement uses TRBV9 and TRBJ1-6; D is unresolved. The length of the CDR3 is 17 residues. The germline V gene encodes CDR1 SGDLS and CDR2 YYNGEE. The V and J ends lost 0 bases and 6 bases respectively, with 16 bases between them. The CDR3 reads CASSVEAFAGRNSPLHF. In DNA, the CDR3 is TGTGCCAGCAGCGTAGAGGCTTTCGCAGGCCGTAATTCACCCCTCCACTTT.

This chain uses TRBV19 with TRBJ1-2; D not certain. Germline V CDR1 and CDR2: LNHDA, SQIVND (reference sequence). The germline V and J ends were trimmed by 3 bases and 6 bases, with 11 bases remaining between them. The CDR3 runs 13 residues. CDR3: CASSIGRGNGYTF. The CDR3 DNA reads as TGTGCCAGTAGTATTGGGCGAGGGAATGGCTACACCTTC.

The gene calls are TRBV7-3 and TRBJ2-3; TRBD1 aligns across 7 bases. This CDR3 has 14 residues. Trimming cost V 5 bases and J 6 bases; bases outside gene matches: 8. CDR1 and CDR2 (germline): SGHTA, FQGTGA. The CDR3 bases are TGTGCCAGCAGCCCCAACAGGGGACGGGATACGCAGTATTTT. This gives the protein CASSPNRGRDTQYF. Combining the CDR3 with reference TRBV7-3 and TRBJ2-3 gives the whole variable domain GAGVSQTPSNKVTEKGKYVELRCDPISGHTALYWYRQSLGQGPEFLIYFQGTGAADDSGLPNDRFFAVRPEGSVSTLKIQRTERGDSAVYLCASSPNRGRDTQYFGPGTRLTVL.

This chain connects TRBV4-3 to TRBJ2-6; 10 bases are shared with TRBD2. Germline CDR1 LGHNA, CDR2 YSLEER. This CDR3 contains 20 residues. The J segment lost 0 bases and the V segment lost 2 bases, leaving 10 bases of the junction unmatched. The CDR3 DNA reads as TGCGCCAGCAGCCAATTCAGAGCTAGCGGGGGAGACTCTGGGGCCAACGTCCTGACTTTC. Translating gives CASSQFRASGGDSGANVLTF.

This clone was picked up one time. CDR3 coding DNA: TGTGCCAGCAGCTTAGAGATTGCAACTAATGAAAAACTGTTTTTT. Protein: CASSLEIATNEKLFF. The chain joins TRBV7-2 to TRBJ1-4; D not resolved. CDR1 and CDR2 (germline): SGHTA, FQGNSA. With 1 base removed from V and 0 bases from J, the gap between germline ends came to 6 bases. This CDR3 has 15 amino acids.

In DNA, the CDR3 is TGCGCCAGCAGCCAAGGGACCGGGACTAGCGGCACAGATACGCAGTATTTT. Translated, it gives CASSQGTGTSGTDTQYF. V and J are TRBV4-1 and TRBJ2-3, with 10 nucleotides matching TRBD2. The CDR3 is 17 amino acids. Germline loops: CDR1 MGHRA, CDR2 YSYEKL. With V trimmed by 1 base and J by 1 base, 5 bases remained unmatched.

In its sample, this clone was seen a few times. This chain uses TRBV7-6 with TRBJ2-7; the D gene could be TRBD1 or TRBD2 (5 bases each). This CDR3 has 14 residues. V lost 1 base to trimming and J lost 2 bases, with 9 bases between them. Germline V gene lookup returns CDR1 SGHVS and CDR2 FNYEAQ. In nucleotides, the CDR3 is TGTGCCAGCAGCTTAGTTTCGGGACCCTACGAGCAGTACTTC. It codes for CASSLVSGPYEQYF.

The chain combines TRBV2 with TRBJ1-2; D unresolved. V was clipped by 1 base and J by 5 bases, with 8 bases between them. The CDR3 is 13 residues long. Germline V lookup: CDR1 SNHLY, CDR2 FYNNEI. In nucleotides, the CDR3 is TGTGCCAGCAGTGAAGTAAGGCAGTATGGCTACACCTTC. Its translation: CASSEVRQYGYTF.

This clone was found once. The chain combines TRBV28 with TRBJ1-5; 9 bases are shared with TRBD1. Germline V gives CDR1 MDHEN, CDR2 SYDVKM. J was trimmed by 2 bases and V by 1 base; bases with no gene match: 3. There are 16 residues in the CDR3. The CDR3 region is CASSLFRQGGNQPQHF. CDR3 nucleotides: TGTGCCAGCAGTTTATTTAGACAGGGGGGCAATCAGCCCCAGCATTTT.

This chain connects TRBV4-1 to TRBJ2-7, with 11 nucleotides matching TRBD2. The CDR3 runs 15 residues. Germline assignment: CDR1 MGHRA and CDR2 YSYEKL. Trimming removed 2 bases from V and 0 bases from J; junction bases left unmatched: 0. In DNA, the CDR3 is TGCGCCAGCAGCCAAACTAGCGGGAGCTCCTACGAGCAGTACTTC. This sequence encodes CASSQTSGSSYEQYF.

CDR3 nucleotide sequence: TGTGCCAGTAGTGTGACAGGGGGGAATCAGCCCCAGCATTTT. The encoded protein is CASSVTGGNQPQHF. The V gene is TRBV19, the J gene TRBJ1-5; 9 positions agree with TRBD1. CDR1 and CDR2 (germline): LNHDA, SQIVND (reference sequence). Trimming at V came to 5 bases and at J to 4 bases, leaving 3 bases not matched to a gene. The CDR3 loop spans 14 amino acids.

V and J are TRBV6-1 and TRBJ2-7, with a tentative D call TRBD1 (5 bases). Germline CDR1 and CDR2: MNHNS and SASEGT. This CDR3 comprises 14 residues. Trimming removed 6 bases at V and 4 bases at J, with 16 bases between. CDR3 protein: CASRDIRALYEQYF. DNA for the CDR3: TGTGCCAGCAGGGACATCCGGGCCCTGTACGAGCAGTACTTC.

The genes are TRBV7-2 and TRBJ2-3; D might be TRBD2 (6 bases). CDR3 length: 16 amino acids. Per the germline V gene, CDR1 is SGHTA and CDR2 is FQGNSA. With 0 bases removed from V and 4 bases from J, the gap between germline ends came to 14 bases. The chain's CDR3 is CASSLAAGRRSDTQYF. The DNA of the CDR3 is TGTGCCAGCAGCTTAGCCGCGGGGCGCAGGTCAGATACGCAGTATTTT.